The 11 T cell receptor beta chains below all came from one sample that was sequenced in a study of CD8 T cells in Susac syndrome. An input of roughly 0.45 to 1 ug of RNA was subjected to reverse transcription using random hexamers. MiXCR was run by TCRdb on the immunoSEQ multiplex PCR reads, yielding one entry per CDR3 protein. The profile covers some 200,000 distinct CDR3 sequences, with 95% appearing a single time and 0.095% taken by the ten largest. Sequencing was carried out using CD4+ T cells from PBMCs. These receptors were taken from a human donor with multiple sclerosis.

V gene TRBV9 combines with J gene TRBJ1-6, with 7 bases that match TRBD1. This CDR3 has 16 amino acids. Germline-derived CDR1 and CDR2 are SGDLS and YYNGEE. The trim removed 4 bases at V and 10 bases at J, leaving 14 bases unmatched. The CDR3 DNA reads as TGTGCCAGCAGCCGCGGGGCCAGGGGGGCCTTGTCACCCCTCCACTTT. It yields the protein CASSRGARGALSPLHF.

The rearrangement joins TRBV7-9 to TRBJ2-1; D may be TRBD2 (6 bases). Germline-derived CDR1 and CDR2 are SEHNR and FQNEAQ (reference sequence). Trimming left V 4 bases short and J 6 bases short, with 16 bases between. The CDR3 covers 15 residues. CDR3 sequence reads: CASSSERVRPNEQFF. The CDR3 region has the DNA TGTGCCAGCAGCTCAGAGCGGGTCCGTCCCAATGAGCAGTTCTTC. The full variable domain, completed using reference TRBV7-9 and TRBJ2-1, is DTGVSQNPRHKITKRGQNVTFRCDPISEHNRLYWYRQTLGQGPEFLTYFQNEAQLEKSRLLSDRFSAERPKGSFSTLEIQRTEQGDSAMYLCASSSERVRPNEQFFGPGTRLTVL.

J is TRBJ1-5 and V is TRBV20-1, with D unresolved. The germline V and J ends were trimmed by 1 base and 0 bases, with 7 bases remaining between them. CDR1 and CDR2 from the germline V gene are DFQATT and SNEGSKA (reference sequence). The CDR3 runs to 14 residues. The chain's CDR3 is CSARAVNSNQPQHF. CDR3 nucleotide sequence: TGCAGTGCTAGAGCGGTAAATAGCAATCAGCCCCAGCATTTT.

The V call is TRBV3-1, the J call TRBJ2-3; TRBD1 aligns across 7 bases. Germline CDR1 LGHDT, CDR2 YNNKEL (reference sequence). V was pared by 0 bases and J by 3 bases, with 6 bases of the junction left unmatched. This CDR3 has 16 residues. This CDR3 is CASSQEGQHKTDTQYF. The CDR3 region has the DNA TGTGCCAGCAGCCAAGAGGGACAGCACAAGACAGATACGCAGTATTTT.

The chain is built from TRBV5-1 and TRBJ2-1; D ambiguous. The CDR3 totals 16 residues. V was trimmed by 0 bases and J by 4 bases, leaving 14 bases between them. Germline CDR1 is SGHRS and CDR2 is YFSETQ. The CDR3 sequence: CASSLDNIPPYNEQFF. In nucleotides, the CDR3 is TGCGCCAGCAGCTTGGATAACATTCCCCCTTACAATGAGCAGTTCTTC. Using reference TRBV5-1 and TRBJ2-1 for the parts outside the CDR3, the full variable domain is KAGVTQTPRYLIKTRGQQVTLSCSPISGHRSVSWYQQTPGQGLQFLFEYFSETQRNKGNFPGRFSGRQFSNSRSEMNVSTLELGDSALYLCASSLDNIPPYNEQFFGPGTRLTVL.

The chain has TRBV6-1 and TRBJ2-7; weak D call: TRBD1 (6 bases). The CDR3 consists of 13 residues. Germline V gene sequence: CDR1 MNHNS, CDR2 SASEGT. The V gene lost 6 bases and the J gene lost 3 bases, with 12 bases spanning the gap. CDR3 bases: TGTGCCAGCAGCCCCGGACAGTTCTACGAGCAGTACTTC. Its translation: CASSPGQFYEQYF.

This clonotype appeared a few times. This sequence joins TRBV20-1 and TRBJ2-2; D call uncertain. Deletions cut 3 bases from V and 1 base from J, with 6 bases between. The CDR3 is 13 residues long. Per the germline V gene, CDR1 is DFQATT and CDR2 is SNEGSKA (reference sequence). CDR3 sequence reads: CSASPRNTGELFF. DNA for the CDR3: TGCAGTGCTAGCCCACGGAACACCGGGGAGCTGTTTTTT.

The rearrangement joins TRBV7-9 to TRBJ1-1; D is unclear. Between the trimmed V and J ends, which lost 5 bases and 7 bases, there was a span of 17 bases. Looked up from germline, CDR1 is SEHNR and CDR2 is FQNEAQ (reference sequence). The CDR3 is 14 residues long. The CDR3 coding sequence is TGTGCCAGCAGCCTAACCAAAGACCGACATGAAGCTTTCTTT. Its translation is CASSLTKDRHEAFF. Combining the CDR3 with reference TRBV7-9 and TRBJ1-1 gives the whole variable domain DTGVSQNPRHKITKRGQNVTFRCDPISEHNRLYWYRQTLGQGPEFLTYFQNEAQLEKSRLLSDRFSAERPKGSFSTLEIQRTEQGDSAMYLCASSLTKDRHEAFFGQGTRLTVV.

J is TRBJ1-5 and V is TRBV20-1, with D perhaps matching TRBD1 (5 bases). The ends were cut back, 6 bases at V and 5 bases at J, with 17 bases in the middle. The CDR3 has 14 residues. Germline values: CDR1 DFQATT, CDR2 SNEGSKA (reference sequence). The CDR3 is CSAGAGRDDQPQHF. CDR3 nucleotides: TGCAGTGCCGGGGCGGGAAGGGATGATCAGCCCCAGCATTTT.

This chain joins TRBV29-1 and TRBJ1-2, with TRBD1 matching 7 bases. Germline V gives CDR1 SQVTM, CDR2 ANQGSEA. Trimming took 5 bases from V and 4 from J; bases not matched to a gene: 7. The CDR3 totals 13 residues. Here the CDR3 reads CSVLQGQGYGYTF. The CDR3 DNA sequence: TGCAGCGTTTTACAGGGGCAGGGCTATGGCTACACCTTC.

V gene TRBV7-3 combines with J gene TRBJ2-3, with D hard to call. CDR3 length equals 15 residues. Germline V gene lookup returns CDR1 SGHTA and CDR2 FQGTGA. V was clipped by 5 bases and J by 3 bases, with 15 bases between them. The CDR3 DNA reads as TGTGCCAGCAGCCCCGAACCGATACGAACAGATACGCAGTATTTT. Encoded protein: CASSPEPIRTDTQYF.